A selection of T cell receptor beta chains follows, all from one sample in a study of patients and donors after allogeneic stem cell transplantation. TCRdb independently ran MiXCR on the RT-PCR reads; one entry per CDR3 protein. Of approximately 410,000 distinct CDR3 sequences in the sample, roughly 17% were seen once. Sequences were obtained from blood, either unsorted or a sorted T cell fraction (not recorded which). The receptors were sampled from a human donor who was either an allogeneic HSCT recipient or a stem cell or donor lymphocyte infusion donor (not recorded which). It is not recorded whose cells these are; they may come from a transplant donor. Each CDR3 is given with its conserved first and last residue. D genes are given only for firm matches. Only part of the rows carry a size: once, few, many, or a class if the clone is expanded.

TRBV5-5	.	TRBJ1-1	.	TGTGCCAGCAGCCCATCCGTGGGTTCTTTGAACACTGAAGCTTTCTTT	CASSPSVGSLNTEAFF
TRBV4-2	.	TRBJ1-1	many	TGTGCCAGCAGTACCATTAAAAGGACACACATGAACACTGAAGCTTTCTTT	CASSTIKRTHMNTEAFF
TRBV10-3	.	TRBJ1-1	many	TGTGCCATCAGTGAGTCGAAGGAGGGGGCTGAAGCTTTCTTT	CAISESKEGAEAFF
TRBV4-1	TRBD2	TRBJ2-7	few	TGCGCCAGCAGCCAAGACGTGGGGCGGGGGGGCTCCTACGAGCAGTACTTC	CASSQDVGRGGSYEQYF
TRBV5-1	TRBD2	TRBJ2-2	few	TGCGCCAGCAGCTCCCTGACTAGCGGTACCAACACCGGGGAGCTGTTTTTT	CASSSLTSGTNTGELFF
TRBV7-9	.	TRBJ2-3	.	TGTGCCAGCAGCCCGGAGGGCAGGTCGGGTACGCAGTATTTT	CASSPEGRSGTQYF
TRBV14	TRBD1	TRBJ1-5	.	TGTGCCAGCAGCCATACAGGAGGGACAGTGAAAAGCTATCAGCCCCAGCATTTT	CASSHTGGTVKSYQPQHF
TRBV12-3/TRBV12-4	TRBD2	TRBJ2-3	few	TGTGCCAGCAGTGGACTAGCTGATACGCAGTATTTT	CASSGLADTQYF
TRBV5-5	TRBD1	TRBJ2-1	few	TGTGCCAGCAGCTTGGCGGCAGGGGGCAGGGATGAGCAGTTCTTC	CASSLAAGGRDEQFF
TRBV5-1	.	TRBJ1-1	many	TGCGCCAGCAGCTTTAGGGAGAACACTGAAGCTTTCTTT	CASSFRENTEAFF
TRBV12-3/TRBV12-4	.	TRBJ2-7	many	TGTGCCAGCAGTTTCGGACGAAACTACGAGCAGTACTTC	CASSFGRNYEQYF
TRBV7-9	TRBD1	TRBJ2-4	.	TGTGCCAGCAGCTTAGCGGGGACAGGGGGCGCGTGGGACATTCAGTACTTC	CASSLAGTGGAWDIQYF
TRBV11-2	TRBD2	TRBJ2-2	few	TGTGCCAGCAGCTTACTAGCGGGGTCGAACACCGGGGAGCTGTTTTTT	CASSLLAGSNTGELFF
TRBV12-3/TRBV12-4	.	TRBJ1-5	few	TGTGCCAGCAGTCCCACTACTCTAGGGAGAGGGCCCCAGCATTTT	CASSPTTLGRGPQHF
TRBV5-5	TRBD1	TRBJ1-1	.	TGTGCCAGCAGCCCTCAGGGGGCATTGAACACTGAAGCTTTCTTT	CASSPQGALNTEAFF
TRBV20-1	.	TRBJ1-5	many	TGCAGTGCTAGGAAAGGGAATCAGCCCCAGCATTTT	CSARKGNQPQHF
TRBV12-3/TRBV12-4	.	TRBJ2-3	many	TGTGCCAGCAGACGAAGACAGACCTACACAGATACGCAGTATTTT	CASRRRQTYTDTQYF
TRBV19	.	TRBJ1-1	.	TGTGCCAGTAGTATAGGCCCATTAGGCTCCGAAGCTTTCTTT	CASSIGPLGSEAFF
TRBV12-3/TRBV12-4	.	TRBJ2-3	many	TGTGCCAGCAGTTTAGGCCCGGGGAGTAATACGCAGTATTTT	CASSLGPGSNTQYF
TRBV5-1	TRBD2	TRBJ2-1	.	TGCGCCAGTAGACCACATACGGGGGGGCCCTCTATTGGTGAGCAGTTCTTC	CASRPHTGGPSIGEQFF
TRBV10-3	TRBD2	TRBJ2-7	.	TGTGCCATCATCGAGGGACTAGCGGATTCCTACGAGCAGTACTTC	CAIIEGLADSYEQYF
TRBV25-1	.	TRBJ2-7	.	TGTGCCAGCAGTGGGATTGGGACACGAAACTTCTACGAGCAGTACTTC	CASSGIGTRNFYEQYF
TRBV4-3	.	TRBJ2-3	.	TGCGCCAGCAGCCGTGGGAGCCAACACACAGATACGCAGTATTTT	CASSRGSQHTDTQYF
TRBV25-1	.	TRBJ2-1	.	TGTGCCAGCAGTGATTTTCGGGAGTTCGGTGAGCAGTTCTTC	CASSDFREFGEQFF
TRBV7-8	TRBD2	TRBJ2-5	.	TGTGCCAGCAACCTTAGCGGGGAGACCCAGTACTTC	CASNLSGETQYF
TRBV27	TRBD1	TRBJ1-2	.	TGTGCCAGCAGTCCTCCGGGACAGGGGTATGATGGCTACACCTTC	CASSPPGQGYDGYTF
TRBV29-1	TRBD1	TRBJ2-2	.	TGCAGCGCTGTGACCGGGACAGTGAACACCGGGGAGCTGTTTTTT	CSAVTGTVNTGELFF
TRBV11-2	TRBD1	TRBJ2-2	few	TGTGCCAGCGGCAGACAGGGGGCCGGCACCGGGGAGCTGTTTTTT	CASGRQGAGTGELFF